These 7 T cell receptor beta chains came from one sample sequenced in a study of cytomegalovirus exposure and HLA in healthy donors. Measured with immunoSEQ multiplex PCR; TCRdb has only the in-frame clones, and not every one. Of 200,000 or so clones detected, 80% to 95% appear once; the ten largest clones hold 1% to 1.2%. The specimen sequenced was PBMCs. The receptors stem from a woman between 18 and 29 years old in good health and CMV-seronegative.

This clone was seen more than once but under ten times. The V call is TRBV5-4, the J call TRBJ2-7; maybe TRBD2 (7 bases). Trimming left V 3 bases short and J 0 bases short, with 16 bases between. Germline V gene sequence: CDR1 SGHNT, CDR2 YYREEE (reference sequence). This CDR3 has 16 amino acids. The CDR3 reads CASSSGGGRSSYEQYF. The DNA for the CDR3 is TGTGCCAGCAGCTCGGGGGGCGGGCGAAGCTCCTACGAGCAGTACTTC.

This rearrangement joins TRBV14 to TRBJ2-2; 9 bases fit TRBD2. The length of the CDR3 is 18 residues. V shed 0 bases and J 3 bases; nucleotides not matched to a gene: 8. Germline V gene sequence: CDR1 SGHDN, CDR2 FVKESK. CDR3: CASSQDYLAGGYTGELFF. Written as DNA, the CDR3 is TGTGCCAGCAGCCAAGATTACCTCGCGGGAGGGTACACCGGGGAGCTGTTTTTT.

The V call is TRBV29-1, the J call TRBJ2-3; D perhaps matches TRBD1 (5 bases). CDR1 is SQVTM, CDR2 ANQGSEA, per germline. This CDR3 has 15 amino acids. The ends were cut back, 4 bases at V and 7 bases at J, with 21 bases in the middle. In DNA, the CDR3 is TGCAGCGTTGCTTCTCCAGGGATACGCACCAATACGCAGTATTTT. Amino acid sequence: CSVASPGIRTNTQYF.

The chain links TRBV2 to TRBJ2-2; D possibly corresponds to TRBD1 (6 bases). Looked up from germline, CDR1 is SNHLY and CDR2 is FYNNEI. Trimming cost V 6 bases and J 4 bases, with 15 bases left between them. This CDR3 is 15 amino acids long. Here the CDR3 DNA reads TGTGCCAGCAGCTACGACAGGCAGGTCACCGGGGAGCTGTTTTTT. It is translated as CASSYDRQVTGELFF.

In this sample, this clone turned up once. This chain uses TRBV19 with TRBJ2-2; 12 bases are a match to TRBD2. CDR1 and CDR2 (germline): LNHDA, SQIVND (reference sequence). Trimming took 4 bases from V and 5 from J; bases not matched to a gene: 11. This CDR3 spans 18 amino acids. CDR3 protein: CASSRRLAGEVLTGELFF. The CDR3 bases are TGTGCCAGTAGTAGGAGACTAGCGGGAGAGGTTTTGACCGGGGAGCTGTTTTTT.

This rearrangement joins TRBV7-8 to TRBJ1-1, with a weak D call TRBD1 (6 bases). The V and J ends lost 1 base and 3 bases respectively, with 15 bases between them. The V gene's germline CDR1 is SGHVS and CDR2 FQNEAQ. The CDR3 has 16 amino acids. The DNA of the CDR3 is TGTGCCAGCAGCTTAGGTCGACAGGCGCTTTACACTGAAGCTTTCTTT. Translating it yields CASSLGRQALYTEAFF.

The J gene is TRBJ2-1, the V gene TRBV18, with 8 bases aligning to TRBD2. CDR3 length: 14 residues. In germline, CDR1 is KGHSH, CDR2 LQKENI. The ends lost 3 bases at V and 5 bases at J; junction bases unmatched: 3. CDR3 DNA: TGTGCCAGCTCACCCGGGACTAGTGACAATGAGCAGTTCTTC. This codes for CASSPGTSDNEQFF.